This T cell receptor (beta chain) was retrieved from a study of early T cells in non-severe SARS-CoV-2 infection. Regarding the study as a whole: VDJdb-based annotation leaned toward anti-spike CD8 responses and missed private and CD4 specificities.

The sample holds many counts of this clonotype. Its antigen is unknown. As part of library construction, unique molecular identifiers were attached to individual cDNA molecules. TCRdb processed the 5' RACE reads anew with MiXCR; each CDR3 protein has one entry. Found here are around 70,000 distinct CDR3 sequences, around 16% of them singletons; the top ten hold approximately 12%. This CDR3 has 16 residues. Germline assignment: CDR1 PRHDT and CDR2 FYEKMQ (reference sequence). The V and J ends lost 5 bases and 7 bases, in that order; junction bases with no gene match: 8. This TCR was sampled from an adult who was a healthcare worker with PCR-confirmed SARS-CoV-2 infection or an uninfected control (not recorded which). J is TRBJ1-4 and V is TRBV13; 12 nucleotides align to TRBD1. Material: whole blood. The CDR3, as DNA: TGTGCCAGCAGCGGAGGGGACAGGGGGCCCGCTGAAAAACTGTTTTTT. It encodes CASSGGDRGPAEKLFF.